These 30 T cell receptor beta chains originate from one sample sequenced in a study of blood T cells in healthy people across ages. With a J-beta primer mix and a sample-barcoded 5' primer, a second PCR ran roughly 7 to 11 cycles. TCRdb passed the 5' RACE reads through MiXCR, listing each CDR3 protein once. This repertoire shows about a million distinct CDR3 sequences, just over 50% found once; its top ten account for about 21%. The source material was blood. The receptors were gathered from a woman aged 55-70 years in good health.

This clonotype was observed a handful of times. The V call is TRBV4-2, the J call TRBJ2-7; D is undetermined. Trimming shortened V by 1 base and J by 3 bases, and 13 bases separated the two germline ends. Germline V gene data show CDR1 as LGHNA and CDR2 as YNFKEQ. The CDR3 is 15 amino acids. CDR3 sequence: CASSQVVRSIYEQYF. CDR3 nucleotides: TGTGCCAGCAGCCAAGTGGTTAGGAGTATCTACGAGCAGTACTTC.

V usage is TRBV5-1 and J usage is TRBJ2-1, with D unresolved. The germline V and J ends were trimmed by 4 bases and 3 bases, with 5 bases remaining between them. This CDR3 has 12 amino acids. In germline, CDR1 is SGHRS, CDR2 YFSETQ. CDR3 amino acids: CASSTDYNEQFF. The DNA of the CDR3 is TGCGCCAGCAGCACGGACTACAATGAGCAGTTCTTC.

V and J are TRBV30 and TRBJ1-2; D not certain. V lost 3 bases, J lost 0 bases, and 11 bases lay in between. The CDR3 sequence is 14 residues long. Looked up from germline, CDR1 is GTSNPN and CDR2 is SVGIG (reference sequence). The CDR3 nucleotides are TGTGCCTGGAGACCTCAGGAATCTAACTATGGCTACACCTTC. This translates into CAWRPQESNYGYTF.

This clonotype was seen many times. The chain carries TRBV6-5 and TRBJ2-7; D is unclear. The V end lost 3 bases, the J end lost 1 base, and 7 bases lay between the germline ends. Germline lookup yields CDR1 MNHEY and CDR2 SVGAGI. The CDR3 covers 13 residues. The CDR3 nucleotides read TGTGCCAGCAGTTATATAGATTCCTACGAGCAGTACTTC. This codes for CASSYIDSYEQYF.

CDR3: CASSLEGFEQFF. Written as DNA, the CDR3 is TGTGCCAGCAGCTTAGAGGGGTTTGAGCAGTTCTTC. The V and J genes are TRBV7-9 and TRBJ2-1; weak D call: TRBD1 (5 bases). Germline CDR1 reads SEHNR; CDR2 reads FQNEAQ (reference sequence). V gave up 1 base and J gave up 9 bases, with 7 bases separating them. The CDR3 contains 12 residues.

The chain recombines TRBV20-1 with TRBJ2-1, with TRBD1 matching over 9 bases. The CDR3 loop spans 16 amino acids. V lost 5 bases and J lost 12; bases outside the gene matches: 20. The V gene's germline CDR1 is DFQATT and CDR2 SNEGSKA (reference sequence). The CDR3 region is CSALPIRDRAPSGQFF. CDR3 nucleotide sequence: TGCAGTGCTTTACCGATCCGGGACAGGGCCCCCTCAGGGCAGTTCTTC.

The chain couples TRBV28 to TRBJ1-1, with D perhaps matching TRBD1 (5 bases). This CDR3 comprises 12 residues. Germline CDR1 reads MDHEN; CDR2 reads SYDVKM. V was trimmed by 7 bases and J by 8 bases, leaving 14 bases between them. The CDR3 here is CASTSGWGEAFF. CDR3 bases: TGTGCCAGCACCTCGGGATGGGGGGAAGCTTTCTTT.

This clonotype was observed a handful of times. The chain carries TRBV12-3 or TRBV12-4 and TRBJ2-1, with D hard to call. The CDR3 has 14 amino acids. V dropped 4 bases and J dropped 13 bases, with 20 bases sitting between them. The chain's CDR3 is CASSSRADGLVQFF. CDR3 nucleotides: TGTGCCAGCAGTTCCCGGGCCGATGGGCTGGTTCAGTTCTTC.

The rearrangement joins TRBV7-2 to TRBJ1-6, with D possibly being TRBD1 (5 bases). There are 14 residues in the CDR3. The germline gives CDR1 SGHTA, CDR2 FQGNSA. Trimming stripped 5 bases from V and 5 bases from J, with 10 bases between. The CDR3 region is CASSKAGNNSPLHF. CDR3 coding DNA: TGTGCCAGCAGCAAGGCAGGGAATAATTCACCCCTCCACTTT.

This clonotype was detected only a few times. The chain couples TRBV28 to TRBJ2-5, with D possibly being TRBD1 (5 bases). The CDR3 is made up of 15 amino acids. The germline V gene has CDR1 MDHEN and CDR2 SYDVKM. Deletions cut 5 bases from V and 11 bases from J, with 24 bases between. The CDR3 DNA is TGTGCCAGCAGTCCCCGCAGGGCCGCTTACAATGAGCAGTACTTC. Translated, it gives CASSPRRAAYNEQYF. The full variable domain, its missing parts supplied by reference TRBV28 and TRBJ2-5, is DVKVTQSSRYLVKRTGEKVFLECVQDMDHENMFWYRQDPGLGLRLIYFSYDVKMKEKGDIPEGYSVSREKKERFSLILESASTNQTSMYLCASSPRRAAYNEQYFGPGTRLLVL.

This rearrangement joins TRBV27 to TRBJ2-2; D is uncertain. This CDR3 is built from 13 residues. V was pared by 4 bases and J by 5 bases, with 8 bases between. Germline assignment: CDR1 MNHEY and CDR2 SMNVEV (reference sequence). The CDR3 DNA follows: TGTGCCAGCAGTTGGCAAAGGACCGGGGAGCTGTTTTTT. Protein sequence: CASSWQRTGELFF.

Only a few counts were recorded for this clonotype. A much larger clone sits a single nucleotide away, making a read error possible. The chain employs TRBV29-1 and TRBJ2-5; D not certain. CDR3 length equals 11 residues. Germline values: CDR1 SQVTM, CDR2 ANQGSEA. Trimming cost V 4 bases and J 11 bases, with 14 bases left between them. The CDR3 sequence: CSVGHLNEQYF. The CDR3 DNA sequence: TGCAGCGTTGGTCACCTCAATGAGCAGTACTTC.

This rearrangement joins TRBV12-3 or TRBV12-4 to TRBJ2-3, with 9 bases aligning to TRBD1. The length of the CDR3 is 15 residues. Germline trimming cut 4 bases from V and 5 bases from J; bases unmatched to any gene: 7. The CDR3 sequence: CASSYETGGKDTQYF. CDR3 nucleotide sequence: TGTGCCAGCAGTTACGAGACAGGGGGAAAAGATACGCAGTATTTT.

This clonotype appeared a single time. The CDR3: CATSGRSAGDNQPQHF. The CDR3 nucleotides are TGTGCCACCAGTGGGAGGTCGGCAGGAGACAATCAGCCCCAGCATTTT. The chain joins TRBV24-1 to TRBJ1-5; D is unresolved. The germline gives CDR1 KGHDR, CDR2 SFDVKD. V lost 5 bases, J lost 3 bases, and 16 bases lay in between. The CDR3 contains 16 residues.

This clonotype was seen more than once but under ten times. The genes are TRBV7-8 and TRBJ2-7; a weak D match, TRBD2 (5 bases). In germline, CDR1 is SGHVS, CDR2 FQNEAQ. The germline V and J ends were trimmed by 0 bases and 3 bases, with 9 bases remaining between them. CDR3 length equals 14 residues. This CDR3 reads CASSLASSRYEQYF. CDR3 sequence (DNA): TGTGCCAGCAGCTTAGCGTCTAGCCGCTACGAGCAGTACTTC.

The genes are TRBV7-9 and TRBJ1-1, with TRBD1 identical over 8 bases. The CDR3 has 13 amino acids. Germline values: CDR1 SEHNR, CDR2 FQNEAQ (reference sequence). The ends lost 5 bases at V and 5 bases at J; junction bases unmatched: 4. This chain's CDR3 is CASSPWDRTEAFF. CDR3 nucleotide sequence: TGTGCCAGCAGCCCCTGGGACAGGACTGAAGCTTTCTTT.

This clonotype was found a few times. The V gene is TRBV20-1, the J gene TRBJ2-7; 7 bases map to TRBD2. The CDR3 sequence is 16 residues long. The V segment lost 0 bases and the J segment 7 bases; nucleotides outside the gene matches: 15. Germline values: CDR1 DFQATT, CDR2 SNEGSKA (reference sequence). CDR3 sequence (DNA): TGCAGTGCTAGAGAACCTGAAGCGGGACCAGGTCGTGAGCAGTACTTC. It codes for CSAREPEAGPGREQYF.

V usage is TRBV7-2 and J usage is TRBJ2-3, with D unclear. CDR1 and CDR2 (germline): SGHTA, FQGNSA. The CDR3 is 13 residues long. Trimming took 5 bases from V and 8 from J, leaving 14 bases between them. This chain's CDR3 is CASSRPQSFTQYF. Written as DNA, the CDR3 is TGTGCCAGCAGCCGACCTCAAAGCTTTACGCAGTATTTT.

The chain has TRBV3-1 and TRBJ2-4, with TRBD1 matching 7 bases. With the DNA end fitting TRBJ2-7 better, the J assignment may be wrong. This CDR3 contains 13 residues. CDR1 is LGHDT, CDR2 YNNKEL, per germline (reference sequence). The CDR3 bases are TGTGCCAGCAGCATCCAGGGGGCCTACGAGCAGTACTTC. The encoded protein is CASSIQGAYEQYF.

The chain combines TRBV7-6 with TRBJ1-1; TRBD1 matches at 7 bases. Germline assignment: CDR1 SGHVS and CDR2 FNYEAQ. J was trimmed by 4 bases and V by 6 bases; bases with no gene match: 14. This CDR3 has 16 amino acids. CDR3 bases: TGTGCCAGCAGACCTCTCACGGGGCAGGGGGGCACTGAAGCTTTCTTT. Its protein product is CASRPLTGQGGTEAFF. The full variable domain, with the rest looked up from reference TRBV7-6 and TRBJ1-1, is GAGVSQSPRYKVTKRGQDVALRCDPISGHVSLYWYRQALGQGPEFLTYFNYEAQQDKSGLPNDRFSAERPEGSISTLTIQRTEQRDSAMYRCASRPLTGQGGTEAFFGQGTRLTVV.

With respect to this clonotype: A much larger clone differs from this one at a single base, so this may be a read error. CDR3 sequence reads: CSDVRGQETQYF. DNA of the CDR3: TGCAGCGATGTGAGGGGCCAAGAGACCCAGTACTTC. This sequence joins TRBV29-1 and TRBJ2-5, with D perhaps given as TRBD1 or TRBD2 (5 bases each). Trimming took off 7 bases at V and 1 base at J, with 10 bases between the two ends. This CDR3 has 12 amino acids. The germline V gene has CDR1 SQVTM and CDR2 ANQGSEA.

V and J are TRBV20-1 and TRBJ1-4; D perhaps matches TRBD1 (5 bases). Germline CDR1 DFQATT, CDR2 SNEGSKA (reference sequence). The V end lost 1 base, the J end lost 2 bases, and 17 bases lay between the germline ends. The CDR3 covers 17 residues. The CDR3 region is CSARVREGIKTNEKLFF. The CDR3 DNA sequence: TGCAGTGCTAGAGTACGAGAGGGGATTAAGACTAATGAAAAACTGTTTTTT.

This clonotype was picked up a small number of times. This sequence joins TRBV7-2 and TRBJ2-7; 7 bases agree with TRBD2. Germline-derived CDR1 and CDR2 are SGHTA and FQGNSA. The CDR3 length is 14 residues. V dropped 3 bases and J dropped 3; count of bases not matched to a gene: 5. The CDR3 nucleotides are TGTGCCAGCAGCTTGAATAGCGGGTTCTACGAGCAGTACTTC. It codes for CASSLNSGFYEQYF.

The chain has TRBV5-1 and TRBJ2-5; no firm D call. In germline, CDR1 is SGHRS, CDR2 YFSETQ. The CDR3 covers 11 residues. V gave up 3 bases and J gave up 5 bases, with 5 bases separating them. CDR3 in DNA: TGCGCCAGCAGCTCGGACGAGACCCAGTACTTC. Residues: CASSSDETQYF.

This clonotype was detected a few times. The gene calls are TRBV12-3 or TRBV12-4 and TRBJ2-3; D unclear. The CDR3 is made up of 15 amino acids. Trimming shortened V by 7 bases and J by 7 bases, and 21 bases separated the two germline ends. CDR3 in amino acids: CASTPGATTQNTQYF. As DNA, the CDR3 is TGTGCCAGCACCCCCGGAGCTACAACACAGAATACGCAGTATTTT.

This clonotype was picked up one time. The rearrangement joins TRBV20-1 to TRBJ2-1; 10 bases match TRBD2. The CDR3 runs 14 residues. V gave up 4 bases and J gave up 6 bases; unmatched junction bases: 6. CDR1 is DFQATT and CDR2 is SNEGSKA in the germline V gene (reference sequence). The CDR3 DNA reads TGCAGTGCTAACCCGGGACTAGCGATCAATGAGCAGTTCTTC. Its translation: CSANPGLAINEQFF.

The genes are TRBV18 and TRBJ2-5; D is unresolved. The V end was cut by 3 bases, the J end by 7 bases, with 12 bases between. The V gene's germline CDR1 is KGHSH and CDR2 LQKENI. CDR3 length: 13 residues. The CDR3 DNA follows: TGTGCCAGCTCACCCGGCGTATTAGGGACCCAGTACTTC. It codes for CASSPGVLGTQYF.

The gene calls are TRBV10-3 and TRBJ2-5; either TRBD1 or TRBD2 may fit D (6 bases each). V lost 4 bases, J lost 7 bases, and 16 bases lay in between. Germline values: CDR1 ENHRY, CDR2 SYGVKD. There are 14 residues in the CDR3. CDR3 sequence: CAISGTIEGGTQYF. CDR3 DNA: TGTGCCATCAGTGGGACAATCGAGGGGGGGACCCAGTACTTC.

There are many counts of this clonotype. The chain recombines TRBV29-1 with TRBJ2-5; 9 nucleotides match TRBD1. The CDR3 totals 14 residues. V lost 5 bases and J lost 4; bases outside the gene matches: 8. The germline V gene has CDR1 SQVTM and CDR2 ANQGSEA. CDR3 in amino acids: CSVKMTGGGETQYF. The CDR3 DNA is TGCAGCGTTAAGATGACAGGGGGGGGAGAGACCCAGTACTTC.

In DNA form, the CDR3 reads TGCAGTGCAGAAACCCTCCTGAACTATGGCTACACCTTC. Translated: CSAETLLNYGYTF. This sequence joins TRBV20-1 and TRBJ1-2; D is unresolved. The CDR3 has 13 amino acids. CDR1 and CDR2 (germline): DFQATT, SNEGSKA (reference sequence). V was cut by 6 bases and J by 2 bases, with 13 bases left in between.